This T cell receptor (beta chain) was identified in a study of T-cell memory formation after mild COVID-19. Turning to the study itself: Most TCR clusters belonged to a single donor.

About this clonotype itself: Its specificity is unknown.

From germline, CDR1 is SGHRS and CDR2 YFSETQ. V lost 0 bases and J 7 bases, leaving 8 bases between the germline ends. The CDR3 sequence is 13 residues long. General observations from the study: Within pre-infection memory, some responding clones were found, suggesting cross-reactive memory joined. Clones contracting day 15 to 85 were balanced CD4/CD8; later expanders leaned CD4+.

TCRdb redid the calling of the 5' RACE reads with MiXCR, one entry per CDR3 protein. The sample shows about 610,000 distinct CDR3 sequences, 17% of them seen only once. What was sequenced was PBMCs or a T cell subset sorted from them (not recorded which). This chain links TRBV5-1 with TRBJ1-5; no clear D. This sequence was found in an adult woman who had mild COVID-19 (a few samples of this study predate the infection). Cell type and time point are not known. CDR3 in amino acids: CASSLAAEQPQHF. For the CDR3, the DNA is TGCGCCAGCAGCTTGGCCGCGGAGCAGCCCCAGCATTTT.